This T cell receptor beta chain comes out of a study of blood T cell repertoires in COVID-19. CDR3 length equals 14 residues. CDR1 is KGHSH, CDR2 LQKENI, per germline. V lost 5 bases to trimming and J lost 5 bases, with 15 bases between them. As originally analysed: Reference gene primer amplification gave estimated nucleated cell counts. Only in-frame clones appear in the TCRdb table, and some are missing; sequencing was by immunoSEQ multiplex PCR. V and J calls plus clone size are reproduced from that table; the DNA served to infer D and trimming. The data contain approximately 63,000 clones, 80% to 90% of them singletons. Seattle patient enrollment occurred during active infection, with longitudinal follow-up thereafter.

The sample comprised peripheral blood. The sequence was collected from a woman aged 60-75 years with COVID-19, enrolled during active disease. The chain links TRBV18 to TRBJ2-5; tentatively, D is TRBD1 (5 bases). The CDR3 spells CASSKQESQETQYF. CDR3 coding DNA: TGTGCCAGCTCAAAACAGGAAAGTCAGGAGACCCAGTACTTC. Supplemented by reference TRBV18 and TRBJ2-5, the full variable domain reads NAGVMQNPRHLVRRRGQEARLRCSPMKGHSHVYWYRQLPEEGLKFMVYLQKENIIDESGMPKERFSAEFPKEGPSILRIQQVVRGDSAAYFCASSKQESQETQYFGPGTRLLVL.